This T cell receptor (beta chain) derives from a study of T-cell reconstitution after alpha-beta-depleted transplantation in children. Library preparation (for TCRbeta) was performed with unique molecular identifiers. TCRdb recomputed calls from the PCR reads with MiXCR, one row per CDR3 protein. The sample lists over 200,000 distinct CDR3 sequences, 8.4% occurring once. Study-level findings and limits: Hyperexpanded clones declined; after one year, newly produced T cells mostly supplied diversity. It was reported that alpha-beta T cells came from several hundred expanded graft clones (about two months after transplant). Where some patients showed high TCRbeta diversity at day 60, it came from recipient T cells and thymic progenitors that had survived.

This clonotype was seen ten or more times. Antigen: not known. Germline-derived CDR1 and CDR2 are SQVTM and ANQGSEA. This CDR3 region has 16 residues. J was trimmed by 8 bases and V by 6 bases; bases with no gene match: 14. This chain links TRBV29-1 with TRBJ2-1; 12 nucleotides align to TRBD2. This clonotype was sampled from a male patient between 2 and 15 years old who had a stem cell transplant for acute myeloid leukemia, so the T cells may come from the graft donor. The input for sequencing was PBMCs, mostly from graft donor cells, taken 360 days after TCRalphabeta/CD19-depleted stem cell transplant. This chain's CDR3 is CSVRRLAGAGWDEQFF. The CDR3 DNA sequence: TGCAGCGTAAGACGACTAGCGGGAGCGGGTTGGGATGAGCAGTTCTTC.